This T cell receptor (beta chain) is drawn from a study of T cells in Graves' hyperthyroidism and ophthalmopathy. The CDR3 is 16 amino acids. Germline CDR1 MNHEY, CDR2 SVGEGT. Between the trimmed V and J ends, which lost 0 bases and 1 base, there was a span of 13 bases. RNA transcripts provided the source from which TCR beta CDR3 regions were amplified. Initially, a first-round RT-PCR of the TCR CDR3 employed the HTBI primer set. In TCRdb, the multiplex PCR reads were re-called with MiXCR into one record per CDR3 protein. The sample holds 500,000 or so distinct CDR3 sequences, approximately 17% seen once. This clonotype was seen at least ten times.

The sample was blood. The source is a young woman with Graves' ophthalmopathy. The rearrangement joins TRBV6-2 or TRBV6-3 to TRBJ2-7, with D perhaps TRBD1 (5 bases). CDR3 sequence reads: CASSYSRAEVSYEQYF. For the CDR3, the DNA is TGTGCCAGCAGTTACTCCAGGGCAGAAGTGTCCTACGAGCAGTACTTC.